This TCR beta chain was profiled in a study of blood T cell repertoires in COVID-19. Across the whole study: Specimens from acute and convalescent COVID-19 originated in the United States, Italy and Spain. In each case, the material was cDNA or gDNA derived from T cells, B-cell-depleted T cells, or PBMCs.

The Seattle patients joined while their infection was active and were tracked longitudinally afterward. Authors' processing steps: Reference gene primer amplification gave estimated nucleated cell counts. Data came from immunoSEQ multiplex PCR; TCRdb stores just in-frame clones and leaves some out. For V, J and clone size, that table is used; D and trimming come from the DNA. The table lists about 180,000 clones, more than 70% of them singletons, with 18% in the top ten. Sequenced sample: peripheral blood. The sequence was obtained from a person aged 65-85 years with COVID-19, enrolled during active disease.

CDR3 DNA: TGTGCCAGCAGCCAAGAAAACAGGGAAAAACTGTTTTTT. The encoded protein is CASSQENREKLFF. J is TRBJ1-4 and V is TRBV14; possibly TRBD1 for D (5 bases). Germline V gene lookup returns CDR1 SGHDN and CDR2 FVKESK. This CDR3 contains 13 residues. The V gene lost 0 bases and the J gene lost 8 bases, with 7 bases spanning the gap.